This TCR beta chain was documented in a study of T cell repertoires in cytomegalovirus infection. Study background: CMV infection and matching HLA type were both indicated by public TCR beta signatures.

Study-level points and caveats: The ex vivo response showed dominance by HLA-C-restricted CMV-specific TCR beta clonotypes. Frequencies of public TCR beta families were cumulated, and this identified carriers of CMV plus the relevant HLA.

The CDR3 extends over 15 amino acids. CDR1 is DFQATT, CDR2 SNEGSKA, per germline (reference sequence). Losses at the gene ends were 6 bases for V and 4 bases for J; bases not matched to a gene: 12. As regards this clonotype: Antigen specificity is unknown.

In TCRdb, the reads were re-called with MiXCR into one record per CDR3 protein. The sample shows 210,000 or so distinct CDR3 sequences, 6.5% of them seen only once. The V call is TRBV20-1, the J call TRBJ1-1, with 9 bases aligning to TRBD1. This receptor was obtained from a human donor in good health (CMV status not recorded). Some clones in this sample may be carry-over from other donors' samples. Sample: PBMCs. The CDR3 protein is CSAYILGQGFTEAFF. In DNA form, the CDR3 reads TGCAGTGCCTATATTTTGGGACAGGGTTTCACTGAAGCTTTCTTT.